The clone carrying this T cell receptor (beta chain) was picked up many times. Antigen specificity is unknown. This entry is derived from a study of T cells after yellow fever vaccination. Study findings and constraints: Clones from primary vaccination mostly reappeared after the booster (96% CD4, approximately 86% CD8). Although most clonotypes did not, a small share appeared in both CD4 and CD8 compartments.

Germline CDR1 SGHRS, CDR2 YFSETQ. The CDR3 covers 14 residues. Trimming removed 0 bases from V and 3 bases from J, with 9 bases in between. TCRdb re-derived calls from the 5' RACE reads in MiXCR, one entry per CDR3 protein. This sample has some 110,000 distinct CDR3 sequences, with 7.2% found just once. This clonotype was obtained from a man aged 18 to 29 who received the YFV17D yellow fever vaccine. This specimen consisted of CD4+ T cells sorted from PBMCs, obtained roughly seven weeks after the first yellow fever vaccination. The V and J genes are TRBV5-1 and TRBJ2-5; D remains unclear. The CDR3 region is CASSLDSREETQYF. CDR3 bases: TGCGCCAGCAGCTTGGACAGTCGAGAAGAGACCCAGTACTTC.